The entry that follows covers one T cell receptor beta chain sequence. The target antigen is unknown. Total RNA (around 510 ng) served as template for TCR beta cDNA synthesis primed by a constant-region primer. Generation of the TCR beta libraries relied on three nested multiplex PCR rounds using slightly modified ARM-PCR. The study ran its first two PCR rounds for approximately 10 cycles each, using TRBV1-TRBV30 forward primers and a C-beta reverse primer. TCRdb processed the multiplex PCR reads anew with MiXCR; each CDR3 protein has one entry. In the table there are 30,000 to 35,000 distinct CDR3 sequences, 76% of which are singletons. V lost 6 bases, J lost 0 bases, and 9 bases lay in between. In germline, CDR1 is SGHAT, CDR2 FQNNGV. The CDR3 length is 13 residues. The data originate from a study of tumor-infiltrating lymphocytes in primary liver carcinoma. Study-level points and caveats: The study found only about 7-25% of top clones in all five tumor regions. Blood trailed tumors significantly in top-250-clone fraction (p = 0.039).

Taking about 20-31 mg of unsorted bulk tissue, the authors co-extracted RNA and DNA. The chain links TRBV11-2 to TRBJ2-7, with D unresolved. Input material: liver tumor tissue from sampling region 5. Noted subset: tumor region T5, tumor centre. This clonotype was obtained from a middle-aged man with primary liver carcinoma and hepatitis B virus infection. Here the CDR3 reads CASSPTDSYEQYF. The CDR3 DNA is TGTGCCAGCAGTCCTACTGACTCCTACGAGCAGTACTTC. The whole variable domain, remainder taken from reference TRBV11-2 and TRBJ2-7, is EAGVAQSPRYKIIEKRQSVAFWCNPISGHATLYWYQQILGQGPKLLIQFQNNGVVDDSQLPKDRFSAERLKGVDSTLKIQPAKLEDSAVYLCASSPTDSYEQYFGPGTRLTVT.